Sequencing of this TCR beta chain was carried out in a study of Ad26.COV2.S vaccination and SARS-CoV-2 variants (dated by TCRdb to about 2021). For context, the study as a whole: Vaccine-arm donors were drawn from COV1001, a multicentre, randomized, double-blind, placebo-controlled phase I-IIa trial of Ad26.COV2.S in healthy adults. Ad26.COV2.S was given intramuscularly at 5x10^10 or 1x10^11 viral particles, as a single shot or as two shots 56 days apart. TCRbeta repertoire sequencing served as the tool for gauging how specific and how broad the SARS-CoV-2-reactive T cell receptors were following Ad26.COV2.S vaccination. A total of approximately 30 samples were included in the TCR-sequenced set, comprising around 19 Ad26.COV2.S vaccine recipients, 5 placebo recipients and 8 SARS-CoV-2 convalescent individuals. Trial participants were randomized into five groups of five, in which low-dose or high-dose Ad26.COV2.S was given once or twice, or placebo was given on both occasions. Investigators remained blinded to trial group allocation during experiments and outcome assessment.

The immunoSEQ Assay was used to sequence TCRbeta CDR3 regions. After extraction, genomic DNA underwent amplification by bias-controlled multiplex PCR, followed by high-throughput sequencing. As for how the authors treated the data: Collapsing and filtering of sequences were performed to quantify the absolute abundance of each unique TCRbeta CDR3 region. T cell fraction was estimated by normalization of TCRbeta template counts to usable DNA, with usable DNA being measured through amplification of reference genes present in all nucleated cells. Repertoire TCRs were annotated as SARS-CoV-2-specific by exact matching of V gene, CDR3 amino acid sequence and J gene to a known reactive TCR set. MIRA supplied the reference SARS-CoV-2 TCR set, which was filtered for enrichment in COVID-19-positive ImmuneCODE repertoires so that public or cross-reactive TCRs were removed. Based on the MIRA antigens, annotated TCRs were further analysed at the level of specific ORF or position within ORF. Breadth was defined as annotated unique rearrangements over total unique productive rearrangements; depth was the summed frequency of those rearrangements. Two-sided Wilcoxon rank-sum tests were used to compare TCR breadth between groups. The clones in this table, taken by TCRdb from immuneACCESS, are in-frame only. Not every clone is retained; where verified, under half of the shortfall comes from an unresolved V gene, and the cause of the rest is unknown. That table supplies the V and J calls and clone size; D and trimming were determined from the DNA. The sample records fewer than 500,000 clones, roughly nine tenths of which are singletons. Of the sample, around 2.6% is held by the ten largest clones.

The treatment or condition tag for this specimen amounts to: some 20 received Ad26.COV2.S at low or high dose, single or two shots; about five received placebo; per-sample allocation not given. For vaccine and placebo recipients, the sequenced repertoires came from samples collected on day 63 after the first injection. Cohort 1b enrolled about two dozen adults aged 18-55 years at a single site in Boston, USA, between 29 July and 7 August 2020. Ad26.COV2.S was a replication-incompetent adenovirus type 26 vector expressing a prefusion-stabilized SARS-CoV-2 spike protein from the original Wuhan strain. With respect to this clone: It has no known antigen specificity. Base qualities are missing; no much larger clone stands one base away.

Paper-wide results and their limitations: The study was not powered for comparison of responses between vaccine doses or regimens. Comparable non-spike TCR breadth was observed between vaccine and placebo recipients, consistent with only spike being contained in the vaccine. The authors noted that the TCR breadth and depth analyses may have underestimated total T cell responses. After vaccination, spike-specific CD8+ and CD4+ T cell responses were reported to show substantial breadth. Higher spike-specific TCR breadth was observed in Ad26.COV2.S recipients than in placebo recipients (P = 0.0014).

Inclusive of the bounding cysteine and phenylalanine, the CDR3 is 15 residues long. CDR3 DNA only is kept here, 45 bases in frame from base 1. At the junction V is shortened by 4 bases and J by 7 bases; bases outside the gene matches: 9. Looking up the germline V gene yields CDR1 MGHRA and CDR2 YSYEKL. This sequence was found in a person between 18 and 60 years old who received the Ad26.COV2.S COVID-19 vaccine or a placebo. Recombination connected TRBV4-1 to TRBJ1-2; 10 central nucleotides agree with TRBD1. Sample: peripheral blood, taken in a trial of Ad26.COV2.S vaccine versus placebo. CDR3 region: CASSPGTGALGGYTF. The DNA is TGCGCCAGCAGCCCCGGGACAGGGGCCTTAGGTGGCTACACCTTC.